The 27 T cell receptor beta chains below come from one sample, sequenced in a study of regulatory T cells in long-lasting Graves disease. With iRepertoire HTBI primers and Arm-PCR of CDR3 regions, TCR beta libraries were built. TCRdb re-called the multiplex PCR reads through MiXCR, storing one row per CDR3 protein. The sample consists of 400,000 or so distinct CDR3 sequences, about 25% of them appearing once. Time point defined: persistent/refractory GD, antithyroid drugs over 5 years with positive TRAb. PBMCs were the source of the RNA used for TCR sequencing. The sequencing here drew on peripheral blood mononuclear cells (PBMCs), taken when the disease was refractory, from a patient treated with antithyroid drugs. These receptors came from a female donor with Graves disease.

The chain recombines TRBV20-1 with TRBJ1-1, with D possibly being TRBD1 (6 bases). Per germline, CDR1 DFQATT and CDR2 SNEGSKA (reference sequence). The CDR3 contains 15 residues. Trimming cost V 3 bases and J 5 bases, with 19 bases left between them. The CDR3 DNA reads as TGCAGTGCTAGGAAGACCGGGGGGCGTGGTACTGAAGCTTTCTTT. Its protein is CSARKTGGRGTEAFF.

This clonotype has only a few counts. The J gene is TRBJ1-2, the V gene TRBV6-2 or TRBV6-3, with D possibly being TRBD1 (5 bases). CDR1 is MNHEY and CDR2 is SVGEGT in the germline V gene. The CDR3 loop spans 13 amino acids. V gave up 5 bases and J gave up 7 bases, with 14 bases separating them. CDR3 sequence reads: CASSELAGGGYTF. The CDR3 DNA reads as TGTGCCAGCAGTGAATTAGCGGGGGGTGGCTACACCTTC.

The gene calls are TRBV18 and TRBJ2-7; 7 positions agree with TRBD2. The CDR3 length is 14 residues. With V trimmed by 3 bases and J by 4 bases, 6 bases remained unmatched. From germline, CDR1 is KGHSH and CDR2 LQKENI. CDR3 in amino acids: CASSPGEGLYEQYF. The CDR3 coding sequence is TGTGCCAGCTCACCCGGGGAGGGCCTTTACGAGCAGTACTTC.

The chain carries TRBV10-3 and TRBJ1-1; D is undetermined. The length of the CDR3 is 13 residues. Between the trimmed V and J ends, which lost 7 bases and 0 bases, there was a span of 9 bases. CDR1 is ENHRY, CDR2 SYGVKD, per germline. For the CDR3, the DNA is TGTGCCATCACCAGAGCCCTGAACACTGAAGCTTTCTTT. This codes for CAITRALNTEAFF.

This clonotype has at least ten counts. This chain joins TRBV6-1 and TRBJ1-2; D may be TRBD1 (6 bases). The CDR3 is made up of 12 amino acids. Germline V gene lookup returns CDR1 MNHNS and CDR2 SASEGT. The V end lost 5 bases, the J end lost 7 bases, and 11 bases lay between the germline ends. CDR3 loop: CASSNGGAGYTF. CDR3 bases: TGTGCCAGCAGTAACGGGGGGGCTGGCTACACCTTC.

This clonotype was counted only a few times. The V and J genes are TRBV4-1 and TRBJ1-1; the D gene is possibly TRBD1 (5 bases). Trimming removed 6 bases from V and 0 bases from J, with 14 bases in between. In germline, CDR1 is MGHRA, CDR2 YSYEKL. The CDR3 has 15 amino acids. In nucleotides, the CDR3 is TGCGCCAGCAGTAGGGGTGGGGTCCTGAACACTGAAGCTTTCTTT. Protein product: CASSRGGVLNTEAFF.

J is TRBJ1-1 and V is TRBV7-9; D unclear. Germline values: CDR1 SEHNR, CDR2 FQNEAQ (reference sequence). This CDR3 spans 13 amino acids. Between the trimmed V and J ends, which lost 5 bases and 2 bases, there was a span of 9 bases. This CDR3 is CASSGGSNTEAFF. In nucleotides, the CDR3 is TGTGCCAGCAGCGGAGGGTCCAACACTGAAGCTTTCTTT. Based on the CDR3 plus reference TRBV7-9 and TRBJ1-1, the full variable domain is DTGVSQNPRHKITKRGQNVTFRCDPISEHNRLYWYRQTLGQGPEFLTYFQNEAQLEKSRLLSDRFSAERPKGSFSTLEIQRTEQGDSAMYLCASSGGSNTEAFFGQGTRLTVV.

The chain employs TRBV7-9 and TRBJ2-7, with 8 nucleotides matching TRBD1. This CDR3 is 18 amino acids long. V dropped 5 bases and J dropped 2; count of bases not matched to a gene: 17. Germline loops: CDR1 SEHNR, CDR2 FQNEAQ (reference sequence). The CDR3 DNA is TGTGCCAGCAGCGGAATACCGTCGGGCGACAGGGGAACCTACGAGCAGTACTTC. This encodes CASSGIPSGDRGTYEQYF.

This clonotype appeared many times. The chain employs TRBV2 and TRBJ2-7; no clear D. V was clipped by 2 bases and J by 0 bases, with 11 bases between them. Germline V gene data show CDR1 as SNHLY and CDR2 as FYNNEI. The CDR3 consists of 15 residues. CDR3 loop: CASSETLVSSYEQYF. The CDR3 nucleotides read TGTGCCAGCAGTGAAACTCTAGTTTCCTCCTACGAGCAGTACTTC.

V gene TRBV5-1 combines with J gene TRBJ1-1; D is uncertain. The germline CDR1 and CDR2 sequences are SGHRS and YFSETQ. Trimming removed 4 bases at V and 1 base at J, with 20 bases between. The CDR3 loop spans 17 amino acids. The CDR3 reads CASSEGVPNRGNTEAFF. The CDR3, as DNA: TGCGCCAGCAGCGAGGGTGTCCCTAACCGAGGGAACACTGAAGCTTTCTTT.

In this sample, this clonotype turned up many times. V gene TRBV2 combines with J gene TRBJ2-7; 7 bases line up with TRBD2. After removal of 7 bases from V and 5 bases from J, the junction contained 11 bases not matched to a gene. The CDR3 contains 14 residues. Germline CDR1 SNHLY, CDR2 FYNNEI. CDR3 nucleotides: TGTGCCAGCAAGGGCGGGAGAGGCGTTGACGAGCAGTACTTC. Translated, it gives CASKGGRGVDEQYF.

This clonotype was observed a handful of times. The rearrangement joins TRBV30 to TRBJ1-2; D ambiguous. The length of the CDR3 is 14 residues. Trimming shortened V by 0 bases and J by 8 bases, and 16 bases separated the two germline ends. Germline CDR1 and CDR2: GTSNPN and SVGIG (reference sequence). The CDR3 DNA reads TGTGCCTGGAGTGTAAATTCGGGAATTGGGGGCTACACCTTC. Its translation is CAWSVNSGIGGYTF.

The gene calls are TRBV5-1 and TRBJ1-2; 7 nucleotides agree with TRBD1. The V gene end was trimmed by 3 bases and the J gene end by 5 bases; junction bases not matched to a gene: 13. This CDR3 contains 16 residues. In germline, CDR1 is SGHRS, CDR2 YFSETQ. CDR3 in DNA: TGCGCCAGCAGCTCGTCCCGACAGGGCCTGTGGTATGGCTACACCTTC. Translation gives CASSSSRQGLWYGYTF. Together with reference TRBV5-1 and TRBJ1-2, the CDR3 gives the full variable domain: KAGVTQTPRYLIKTRGQQVTLSCSPISGHRSVSWYQQTPGQGLQFLFEYFSETQRNKGNFPGRFSGRQFSNSRSEMNVSTLELGDSALYLCASSSSRQGLWYGYTFGSGTRLTVV.

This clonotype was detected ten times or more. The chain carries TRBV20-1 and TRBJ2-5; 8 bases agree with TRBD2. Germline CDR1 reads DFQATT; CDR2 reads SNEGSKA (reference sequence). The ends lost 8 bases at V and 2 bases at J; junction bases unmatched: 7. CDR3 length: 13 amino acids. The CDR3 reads CSNTGRGQETQYF. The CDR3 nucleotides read TGCAGTAACACCGGGAGGGGACAAGAGACCCAGTACTTC.

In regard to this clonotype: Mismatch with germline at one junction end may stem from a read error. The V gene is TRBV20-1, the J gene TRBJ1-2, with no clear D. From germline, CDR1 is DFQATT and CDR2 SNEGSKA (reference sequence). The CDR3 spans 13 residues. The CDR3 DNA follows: TGCAGTGTTAGAGCACTGTTGATCTATGGCTACACCTTC. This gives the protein CSVRALLIYGYTF.

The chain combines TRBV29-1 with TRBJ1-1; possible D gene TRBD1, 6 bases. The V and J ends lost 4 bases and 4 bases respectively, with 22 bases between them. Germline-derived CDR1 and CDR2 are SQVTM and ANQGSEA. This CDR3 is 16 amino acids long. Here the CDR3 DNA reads TGCAGCGTTGTCGAACGGGACATAGTACGTCTCACTGAAGCTTTCTTT. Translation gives CSVVERDIVRLTEAFF. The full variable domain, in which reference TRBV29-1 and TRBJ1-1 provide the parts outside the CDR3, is SAVISQKPSRDICQRGTSLTIQCQVDSQVTMMFWYRQQPGQSLTLIATANQGSEATYESGFVIDKFPISRPNLTFSTLTVSNMSPEDSSIYLCSVVERDIVRLTEAFFGQGTRLTVV.

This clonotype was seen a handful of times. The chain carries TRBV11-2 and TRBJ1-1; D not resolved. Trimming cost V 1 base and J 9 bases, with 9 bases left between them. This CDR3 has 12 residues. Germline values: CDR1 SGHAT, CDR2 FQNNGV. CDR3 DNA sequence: TGTGCCAGCAGCTTAGGGAGAAGTCAAGCTTTCTTT. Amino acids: CASSLGRSQAFF. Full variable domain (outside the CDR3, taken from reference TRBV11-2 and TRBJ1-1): EAGVAQSPRYKIIEKRQSVAFWCNPISGHATLYWYQQILGQGPKLLIQFQNNGVVDDSQLPKDRFSAERLKGVDSTLKIQPAKLEDSAVYLCASSLGRSQAFFGQGTRLTVV.

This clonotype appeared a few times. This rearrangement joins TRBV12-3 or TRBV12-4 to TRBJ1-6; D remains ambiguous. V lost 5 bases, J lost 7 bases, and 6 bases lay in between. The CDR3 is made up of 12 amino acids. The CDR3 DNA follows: TGTGCCAGCAGTCGACCCAATTCACCCCTCCACTTT. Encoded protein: CASSRPNSPLHF.

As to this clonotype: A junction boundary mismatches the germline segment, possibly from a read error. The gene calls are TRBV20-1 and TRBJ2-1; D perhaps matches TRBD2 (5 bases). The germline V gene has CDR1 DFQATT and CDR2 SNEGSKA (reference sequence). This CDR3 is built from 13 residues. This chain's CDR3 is CSARARSRDEQFF. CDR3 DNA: TGCAGTGCTAGAGCAAGGTCACGGGATGAACAGTTCTTC.

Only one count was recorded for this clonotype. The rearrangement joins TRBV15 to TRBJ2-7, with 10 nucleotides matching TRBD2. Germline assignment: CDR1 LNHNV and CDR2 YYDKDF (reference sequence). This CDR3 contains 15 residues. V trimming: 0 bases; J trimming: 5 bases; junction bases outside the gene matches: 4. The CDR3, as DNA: TGTGCCACCAGCAGAGATCTAGCGGGAGTTCACGAGCAGTACTTC. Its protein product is CATSRDLAGVHEQYF. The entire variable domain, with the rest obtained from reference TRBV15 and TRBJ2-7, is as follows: DAMVIQNPRYQVTQFGKPVTLSCSQTLNHNVMYWYQQKSSQAPKLLFHYYDKDFNNEADTPDNFQSRRPNTSFCFLDIRSPGLGDTAMYLCATSRDLAGVHEQYFGPGTRLTVT.

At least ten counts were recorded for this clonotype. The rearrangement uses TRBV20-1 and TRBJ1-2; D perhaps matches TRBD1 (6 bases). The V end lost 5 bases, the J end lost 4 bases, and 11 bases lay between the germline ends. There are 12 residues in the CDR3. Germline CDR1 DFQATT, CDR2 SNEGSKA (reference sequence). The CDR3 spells CSAPQGFYGYTF. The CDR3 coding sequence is TGCAGTGCTCCACAGGGATTCTATGGCTACACCTTC.

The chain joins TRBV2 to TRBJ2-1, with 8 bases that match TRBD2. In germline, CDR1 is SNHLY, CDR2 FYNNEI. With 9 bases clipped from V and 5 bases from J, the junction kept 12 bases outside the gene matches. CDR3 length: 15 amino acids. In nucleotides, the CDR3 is TGTGCCAGTTACTCGGGACTAGGATGGGACAATGAGCAGTTCTTC. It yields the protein CASYSGLGWDNEQFF.

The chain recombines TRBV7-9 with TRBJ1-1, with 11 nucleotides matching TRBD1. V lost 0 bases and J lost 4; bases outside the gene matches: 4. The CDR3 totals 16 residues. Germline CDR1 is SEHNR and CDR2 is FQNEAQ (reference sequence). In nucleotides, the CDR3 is TGTGCCAGCAGCTTAGCGTTTGGGACAGGGGGCACTGAAGCTTTCTTT. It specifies CASSLAFGTGGTEAFF.

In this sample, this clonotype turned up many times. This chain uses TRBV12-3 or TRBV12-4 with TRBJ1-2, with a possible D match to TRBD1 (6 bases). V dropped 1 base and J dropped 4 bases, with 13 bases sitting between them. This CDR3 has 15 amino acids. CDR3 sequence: CASSLVGAQGYGYTF. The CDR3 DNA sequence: TGTGCCAGCAGTTTAGTGGGGGCGCAGGGCTATGGCTACACCTTC.

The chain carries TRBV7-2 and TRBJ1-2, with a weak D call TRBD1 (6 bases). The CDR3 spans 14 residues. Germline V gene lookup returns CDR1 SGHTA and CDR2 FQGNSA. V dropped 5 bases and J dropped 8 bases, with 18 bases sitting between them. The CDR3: CASSAGQSLSGYTF. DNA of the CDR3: TGTGCCAGCAGCGCCGGACAGTCGTTATCGGGCTACACCTTC.

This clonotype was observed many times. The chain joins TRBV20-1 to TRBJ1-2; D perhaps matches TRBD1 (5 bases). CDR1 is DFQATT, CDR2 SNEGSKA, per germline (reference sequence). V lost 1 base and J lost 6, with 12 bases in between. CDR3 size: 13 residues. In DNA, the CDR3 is TGCAGTGCTAGAGTCGCAGGGCGCCATGGCTACACCTTC. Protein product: CSARVAGRHGYTF.

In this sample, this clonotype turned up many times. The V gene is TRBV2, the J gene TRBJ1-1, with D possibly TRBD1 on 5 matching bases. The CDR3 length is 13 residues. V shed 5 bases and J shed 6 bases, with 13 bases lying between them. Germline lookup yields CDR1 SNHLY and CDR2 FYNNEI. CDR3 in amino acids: CASSLWDSPEAFF. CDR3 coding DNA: TGTGCCAGCAGTTTGTGGGACTCCCCTGAAGCTTTCTTT.